Listed below are T cell receptor beta chains from one sample, sequenced in a study of T cells in localized non-small cell lung cancer. Here immunoSEQ multiplex PCR was the method, and the copy in TCRdb shows in-frame clones only, minus some. The repertoire consists of around 41,000 clones, with roughly 90% occurring once and the leading ten covering about 2.6%. The specimen was peripheral blood, collected before any cancer treatment. These receptors came from a female donor older than 55 with stage I squamous cell lung carcinoma. CDR3s include the opening cysteine and the closing phenylalanine or tryptophan. Each record gives: J gene, clone size, CDR3 length, V gene, D gene, CDR3 protein, CDR3 DNA. The D gene is left open where the match is weak. The size entry is marked missing in some rows and otherwise reads once, few, many or a size class.

TRBJ1-1	.	13	TRBV6-5	.	CASSPRGETEAFF	TGTGCCAGCAGTCCGAGGGGGGAAACGGAAGCTTTCTTT
TRBJ2-3	once	14	TRBV6-5	TRBD2	CATQNSGTGDTQYF	TGTGCCACCCAAAATAGCGGGACGGGAGATACGCAGTATTTT
TRBJ2-3	.	16	TRBV14	TRBD2	CASSLVAGGPTDTQYF	TGTGCCAGCAGCCTTGTAGCGGGAGGCCCCACAGATACGCAGTATTTT
TRBJ2-1	.	17	TRBV27	TRBD2	CASTSGLAGGSYNEQFF	TGTGCCAGCACCAGCGGACTAGCGGGGGGGTCTTACAATGAGCAGTTCTTC
TRBJ1-4	.	15	TRBV4-3	.	CASSQDRGPGEKLFF	TGCGCCAGCAGCCAAGATCGGGGTCCCGGGGAAAAACTGTTTTTT
TRBJ2-2	.	16	TRBV7-2	TRBD2	CASSRGLAGVTGELFF	TGTGCCAGCAGCCGCGGACTAGCGGGAGTTACCGGGGAGCTGTTTTTT
TRBJ1-5	.	18	TRBV19	TRBD1	CASIDLRTGGISNQPQHF	TGTGCCAGTATTGACTTACGGACAGGGGGAATTAGCAATCAGCCCCAGCATTTT
TRBJ2-7	.	10	TRBV2	.	CASSFYEQYF	TGTGCCAGCAGTTTTTACGAGCAGTACTTC
TRBJ2-5	.	13	TRBV7-2	.	CASSWGRRETQYF	TGTGCCAGCAGCTGGGGGCGTCGAGAGACCCAGTACTTC
TRBJ2-2	.	15	TRBV15	TRBD2	CATSRTPRGVGELFF	TGTGCCACCAGCAGAACTCCTCGGGGGGTCGGGGAGCTGTTTTTT
TRBJ2-5	.	14	TRBV5-4	.	CASSLASGRETQYF	TGTGCCAGCAGCTTGGCCTCGGGACGGGAGACCCAGTACTTC
TRBJ2-7	.	14	TRBV6-5	.	CASRGGNVRNEQYF	TGTGCCAGCAGGGGGGGAAACGTGAGGAACGAGCAGTACTTC
TRBJ2-2	few	14	TRBV2	.	CASSGQGRTGELFF	TGTGCCAGCAGTGGTCAGGGGCGGACCGGGGAGCTGTTTTTT
TRBJ2-7	.	11	TRBV5-5	.	CASSLGGEQYF	TGTGCCAGCAGCTTAGGTGGCGAGCAGTACTTC
TRBJ2-7	.	15	TRBV6-5	.	CASSYRRSRRYEQYF	TGTGCCAGCAGCTACCGACGGTCAAGGCGGTACGAGCAGTACTTC
TRBJ2-7	.	15	TRBV27	TRBD2	CASSHPSGGTYEQYF	TGTGCCAGCAGTCACCCTAGCGGGGGTACCTACGAGCAGTACTTC
TRBJ2-3	.	15	TRBV13	.	CASSPNRDGADTQYF	TGTGCCAGCAGCCCCAACAGGGACGGGGCAGATACGCAGTATTTT
TRBJ1-1	.	15	TRBV28	TRBD1	CASSQQTGLNTEAFF	TGTGCCAGCAGCCAACAGACAGGGCTGAACACTGAAGCTTTCTTT
TRBJ1-2	.	11	TRBV7-2	.	CASSWNYGYTF	TGTGCCAGCAGCTGGAACTATGGCTACACCTTC
TRBJ2-1	.	13	TRBV15	.	CATSRDWAGEGFF	TGTGCCACCAGCAGAGATTGGGCCGGAGAGGGGTTCTTC
TRBJ1-1	.	13	TRBV25-1	.	CASSELDRHGAFF	TGTGCCAGCAGTGAACTCGACAGGCACGGAGCTTTCTTT
TRBJ1-5	few	15	TRBV12-5	.	CASGLARGGNQPQHF	TGTGCTAGTGGTTTGGCGCGGGGGGGCAATCAGCCCCAGCATTTT
TRBJ1-1	.	13	TRBV11-2	.	CASSLDRVAEAFF	TGTGCCAGCAGCTTAGACAGGGTGGCTGAAGCTTTCTTT
TRBJ2-7	.	13	TRBV11-1	.	CASSRQAPYEQYF	TGTGCCAGCAGCCGACAGGCGCCCTACGAGCAGTACTTC
TRBJ2-7	.	14	TRBV6-5	TRBD1	CASSQRDRGYEQYF	TGTGCCAGCAGTCAACGGGACAGGGGCTACGAGCAGTACTTC
TRBJ1-4	.	15	TRBV29-1	.	CSVADSISTNEKLFF	TGCAGCGTTGCTGACAGTATATCAACTAATGAAAAACTGTTTTTT
TRBJ1-5	few	13	TRBV6-5	.	CASSRGRDQPQHF	TGTGCCAGCAGCAGAGGACGAGATCAGCCCCAGCATTTT
TRBJ2-1	.	17	TRBV18	TRBD2	CASSPRSLAGVHNEQFF	TGTGCCAGCTCACCACGTTCCCTAGCGGGAGTCCACAATGAGCAGTTCTTC
TRBJ1-2	.	15	TRBV7-3	.	CASSFTRDGRTGYTF	TGTGCCAGCAGCTTTACCCGGGACGGGAGGACGGGCTACACCTTC
TRBJ2-1	.	13	TRBV9	TRBD2	CASSPGLNNEQFF	TGTGCCAGCAGCCCGGGACTAAACAATGAGCAGTTCTTC
TRBJ2-5	once	13	TRBV7-9	.	CASRLLPQETQYF	TGTGCCAGCAGACTCCTCCCCCAAGAGACCCAGTACTTC
TRBJ2-2	.	12	TRBV11-2	.	CASSFRAGELFF	TGTGCCAGCAGCTTCCGAGCCGGGGAGCTGTTTTTT
TRBJ2-1	.	14	TRBV14	.	CASSQLTGNDEQFF	TGTGCCAGCAGCCAGTTAACAGGGAACGATGAGCAGTTCTTC
TRBJ2-2	.	13	TRBV13	.	CASSFSYTGELFF	TGTGCCAGCAGCTTCTCGTACACCGGGGAGCTGTTTTTT
TRBJ2-1	.	16	TRBV5-4	TRBD2	CASSVEGLAPGNEQFF	TGTGCCAGCAGCGTCGAGGGACTAGCCCCGGGGAATGAGCAGTTCTTC
TRBJ1-5	.	13	TRBV6-6	.	CASSGQLNQPQHF	TGTGCCAGCAGTGGACAGCTCAATCAGCCCCAGCATTTT
TRBJ2-3	.	15	TRBV5-1	.	CASSKWGQSADTQYF	TGCGCCAGCAGCAAGTGGGGACAATCGGCAGATACGCAGTATTTT
TRBJ2-3	.	13	TRBV6-5	TRBD2	CASRLADTDTQYF	TGTGCCAGCAGACTAGCGGATACAGATACGCAGTATTTT
TRBJ2-5	.	15	TRBV2	TRBD2	CASSEDGLAGETQYF	TGTGCCAGCAGTGAAGACGGTCTAGCGGGAGAGACCCAGTACTTC
TRBJ1-5	once	14	TRBV5-4	TRBD1	CASSPDRVTQPQHF	TGTGCCAGCAGCCCTGACAGGGTCACCCAGCCCCAGCATTTT
TRBJ2-7	.	13	TRBV27	TRBD2	CASRASGNNEQYF	TGTGCCAGCAGGGCTAGCGGGAACAACGAGCAGTACTTC
TRBJ2-7	.	15	TRBV5-6	TRBD2	CASSLPAGLAYEQYF	TGTGCCAGCAGCTTACCAGCGGGGCTCGCCTACGAGCAGTACTTC
TRBJ1-3	.	14	TRBV21-1	.	CASSYDISGNTIYF	TGTGCCAGCAGCTATGACATCTCTGGAAACACCATATATTTT
TRBJ2-1	.	15	TRBV29-1	TRBD1	CSVKRGQGAYNEQFF	TGCAGCGTTAAAAGGGGACAGGGGGCCTACAATGAGCAGTTCTTC
TRBJ1-4	.	15	TRBV6-5	TRBD1	CASTLDGQGYGKLFF	TGTGCCAGCACGTTGGATGGACAGGGATACGGAAAACTGTTTTTT
TRBJ2-1	.	16	TRBV11-2	.	CASSLEPGIFYNEQFF	TGTGCCAGCAGCTTAGAGCCCGGGATTTTTTACAATGAGCAGTTCTTC